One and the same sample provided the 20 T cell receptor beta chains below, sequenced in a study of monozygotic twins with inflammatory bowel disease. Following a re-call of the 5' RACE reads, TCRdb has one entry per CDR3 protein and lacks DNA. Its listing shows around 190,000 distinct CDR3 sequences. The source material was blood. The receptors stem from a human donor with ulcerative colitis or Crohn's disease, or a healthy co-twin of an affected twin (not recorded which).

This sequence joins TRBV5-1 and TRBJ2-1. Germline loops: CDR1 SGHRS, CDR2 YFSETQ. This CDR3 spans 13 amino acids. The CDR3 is CASSLELAREQFF.

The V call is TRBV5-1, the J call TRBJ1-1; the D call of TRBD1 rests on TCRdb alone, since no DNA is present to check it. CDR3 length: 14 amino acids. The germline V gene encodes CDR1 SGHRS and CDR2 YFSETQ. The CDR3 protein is CASSLGQGPTEAFF. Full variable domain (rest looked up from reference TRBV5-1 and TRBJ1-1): KAGVTQTPRYLIKTRGQQVTLSCSPISGHRSVSWYQQTPGQGLQFLFEYFSETQRNKGNFPGRFSGRQFSNSRSEMNVSTLELGDSALYLCASSLGQGPTEAFFGQGTRLTVV.

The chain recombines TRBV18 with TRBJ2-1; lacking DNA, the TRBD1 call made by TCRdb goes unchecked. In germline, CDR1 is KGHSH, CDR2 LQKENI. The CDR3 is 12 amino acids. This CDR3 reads CASSGGFDEQFF.

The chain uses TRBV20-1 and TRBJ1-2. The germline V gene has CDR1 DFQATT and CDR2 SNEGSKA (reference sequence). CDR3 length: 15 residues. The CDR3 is CSARDRQGRSYGYTF.

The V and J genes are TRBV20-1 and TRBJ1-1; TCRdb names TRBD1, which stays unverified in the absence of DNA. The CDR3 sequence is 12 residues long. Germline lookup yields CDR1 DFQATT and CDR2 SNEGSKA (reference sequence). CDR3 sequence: CSARGDRTEAFF.

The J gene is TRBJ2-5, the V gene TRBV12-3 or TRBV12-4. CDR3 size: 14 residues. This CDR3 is CASSLWQLQETQYF.

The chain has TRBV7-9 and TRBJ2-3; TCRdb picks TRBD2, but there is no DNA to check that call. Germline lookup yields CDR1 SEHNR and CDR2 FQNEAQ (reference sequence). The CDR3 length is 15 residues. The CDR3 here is CASSFQSGGADTQYF.

CDR3 residues: CASREQGVTEAFF. V usage is TRBV12-3 or TRBV12-4 and J usage is TRBJ1-1; the D call of TRBD1 rests on TCRdb alone, since no DNA is present to check it. The CDR3 contains 13 residues.

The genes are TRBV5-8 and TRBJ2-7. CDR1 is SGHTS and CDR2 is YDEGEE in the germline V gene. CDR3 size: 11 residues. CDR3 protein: CASSFEYEQYF.

The CDR3 region is CASKGLAGGHTDTQYF. V is TRBV5-1 and J is TRBJ2-3; TCRdb indicates TRBD2, and absent DNA this call remains unverified. This CDR3 is 16 amino acids long. CDR1 is SGHRS and CDR2 is YFSETQ in the germline V gene.

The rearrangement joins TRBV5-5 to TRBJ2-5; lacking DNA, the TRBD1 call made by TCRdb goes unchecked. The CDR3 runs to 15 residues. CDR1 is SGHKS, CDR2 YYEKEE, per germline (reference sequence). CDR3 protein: CASSLALGVLETQYF.

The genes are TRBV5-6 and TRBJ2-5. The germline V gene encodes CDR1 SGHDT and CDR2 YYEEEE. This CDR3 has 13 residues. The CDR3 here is CASSFSVLETQYF.

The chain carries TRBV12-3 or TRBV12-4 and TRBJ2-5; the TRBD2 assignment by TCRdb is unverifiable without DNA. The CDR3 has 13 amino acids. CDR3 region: CASGWRQQETQYF.

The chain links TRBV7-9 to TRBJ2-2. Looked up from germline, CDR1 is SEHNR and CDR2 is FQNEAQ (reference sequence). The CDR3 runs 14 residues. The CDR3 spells CASSLGVNTGELFF. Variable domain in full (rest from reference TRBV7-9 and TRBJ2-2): DTGVSQNPRHKITKRGQNVTFRCDPISEHNRLYWYRQTLGQGPEFLTYFQNEAQLEKSRLLSDRFSAERPKGSFSTLEIQRTEQGDSAMYLCASSLGVNTGELFFGEGSRLTVL.

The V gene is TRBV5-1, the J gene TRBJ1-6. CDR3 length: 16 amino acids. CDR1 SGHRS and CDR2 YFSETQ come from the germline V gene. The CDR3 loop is CASSLRQLGENSPLHF.

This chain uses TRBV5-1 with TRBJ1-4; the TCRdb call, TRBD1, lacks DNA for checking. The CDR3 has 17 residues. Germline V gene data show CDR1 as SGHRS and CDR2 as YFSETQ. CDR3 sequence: CASSRSGQGAPDEKLFF.

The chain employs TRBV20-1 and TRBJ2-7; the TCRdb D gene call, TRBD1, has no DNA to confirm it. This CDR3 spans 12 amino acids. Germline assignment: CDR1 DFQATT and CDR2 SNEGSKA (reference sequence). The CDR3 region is CSARITGYEQYF.

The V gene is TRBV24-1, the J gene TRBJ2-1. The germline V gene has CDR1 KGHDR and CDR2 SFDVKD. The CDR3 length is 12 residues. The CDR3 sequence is CATSSLGDEQFF.

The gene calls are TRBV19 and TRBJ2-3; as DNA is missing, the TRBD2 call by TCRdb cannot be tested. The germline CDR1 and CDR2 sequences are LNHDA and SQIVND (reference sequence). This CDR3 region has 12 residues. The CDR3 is CASSAGRGTQYF.

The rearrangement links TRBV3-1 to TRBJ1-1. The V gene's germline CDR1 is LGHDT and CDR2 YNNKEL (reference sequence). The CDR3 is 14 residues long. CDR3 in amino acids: CASSQDQSGREAFF.